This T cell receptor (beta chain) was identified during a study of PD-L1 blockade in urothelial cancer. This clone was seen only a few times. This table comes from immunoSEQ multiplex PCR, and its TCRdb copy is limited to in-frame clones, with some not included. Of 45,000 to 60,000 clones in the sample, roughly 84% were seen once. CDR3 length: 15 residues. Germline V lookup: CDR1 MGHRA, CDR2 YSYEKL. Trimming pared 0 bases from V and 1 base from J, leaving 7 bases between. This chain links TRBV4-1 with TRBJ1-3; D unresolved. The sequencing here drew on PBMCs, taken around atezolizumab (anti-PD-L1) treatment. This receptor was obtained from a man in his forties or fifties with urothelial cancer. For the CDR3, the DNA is TGCGCCAGCAGCCAAGATGTCCCGTCTGGAAACACCATATATTTT. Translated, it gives CASSQDVPSGNTIYF.